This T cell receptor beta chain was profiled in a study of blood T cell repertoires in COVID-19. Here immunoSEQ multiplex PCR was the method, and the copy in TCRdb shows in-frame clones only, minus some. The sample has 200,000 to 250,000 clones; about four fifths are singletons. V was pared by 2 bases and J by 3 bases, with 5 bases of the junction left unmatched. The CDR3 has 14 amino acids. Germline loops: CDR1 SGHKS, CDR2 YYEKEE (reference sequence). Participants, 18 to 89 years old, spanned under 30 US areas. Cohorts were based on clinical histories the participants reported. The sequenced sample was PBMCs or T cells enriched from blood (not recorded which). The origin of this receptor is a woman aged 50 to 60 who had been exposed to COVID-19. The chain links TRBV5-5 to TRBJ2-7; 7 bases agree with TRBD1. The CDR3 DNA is TGTGCCAGCAGCTTTACCGGGACAGACTACGAGCAGTACTTC. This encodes CASSFTGTDYEQYF.